The 16 T cell receptor beta chains in this list originate from one sample, sequenced in a study of regulatory T cells in long-lasting Graves disease. Time point in this sample: newly diagnosed GD, antithyroid drugs for less than 3 months. Preparation of the TCR library used RNA extracted from PBMCs. HTBI primers from iRepertoire and Arm-PCR of CDR3 regions yielded the TCR beta libraries. TCRdb recomputed calls from the multiplex PCR reads with MiXCR, one row per CDR3 protein. The sample shows about 440,000 distinct CDR3 sequences, 16% of them seen only once. A further study also used this sample, focusing on T cells in Graves' hyperthyroidism and ophthalmopathy.

Here the sequenced sample was peripheral blood mononuclear cells (PBMCs), taken at new diagnosis, from a patient treated with antithyroid drugs. Receptors were obtained from a woman in her twenties or thirties with Graves disease.

This clonotype was observed a few times. This chain uses TRBV7-9 with TRBJ2-1, with D possibly TRBD2 on 7 matching bases. Trimming removed 4 bases at V and 5 bases at J, with 18 bases between. Germline values: CDR1 SEHNR, CDR2 FQNEAQ (reference sequence). CDR3 length: 16 residues. The CDR3 coding sequence is TGTGCCAGCAGCTCTCCCGGGACTAAGGGGGACAATGAGCAGTTCTTC. This gives the protein CASSSPGTKGDNEQFF.

V and J are TRBV7-9 and TRBJ2-5, with TRBD2 matching over 14 bases. V was clipped by 4 bases and J by 5 bases; unmatched bases: 9. This CDR3 has 17 residues. CDR1 and CDR2 from the germline V gene are SEHNR and FQNEAQ (reference sequence). The CDR3 region is CASSSSGLAGGRETQYF. The CDR3 DNA reads as TGTGCCAGCAGCTCTTCCGGACTAGCGGGAGGCCGTGAGACCCAGTACTTC.

V is TRBV19 and J is TRBJ1-1; weak D call: TRBD1 (5 bases). Trimming removed 3 bases from V and 1 base from J, with 12 bases in between. In germline, CDR1 is LNHDA, CDR2 SQIVND (reference sequence). The CDR3 contains 15 residues. The CDR3 nucleotides read TGTGCCAGTAGTATTAGGGGTGAACCGAACACTGAAGCTTTCTTT. This sequence encodes CASSIRGEPNTEAFF. The whole variable domain, filled in from reference TRBV19 and TRBJ1-1, reads DGGITQSPKYLFRKEGQNVTLSCEQNLNHDAMYWYRQDPGQGLRLIYYSQIVNDFQKGDIAEGYSVSREKKESFPLTVTSAQKNPTAFYLCASSIRGEPNTEAFFGQGTRLTVV.

There are many counts of this clonotype. J is TRBJ2-3 and V is TRBV11-2, with TRBD2 matching 10 bases. The CDR3 has 17 amino acids. Germline V gene lookup returns CDR1 SGHAT and CDR2 FQNNGV. Trimming took 6 bases from V and 4 from J; bases not matched to a gene: 13. CDR3 in amino acids: CASSRKSWTSGADTQYF. DNA for the CDR3: TGTGCCAGCAGTCGCAAATCGTGGACTAGCGGCGCAGATACGCAGTATTTT. The full variable domain, completed using reference TRBV11-2 and TRBJ2-3, is EAGVAQSPRYKIIEKRQSVAFWCNPISGHATLYWYQQILGQGPKLLIQFQNNGVVDDSQLPKDRFSAERLKGVDSTLKIQPAKLEDSAVYLCASSRKSWTSGADTQYFGPGTRLTVL.

This clonotype appeared many times. The chain links TRBV12-3 or TRBV12-4 to TRBJ2-1, with 7 bases lining up with TRBD2. The CDR3 spans 13 residues. Unmatched junction bases numbered 6, after V lost 8 bases and J lost 5 bases. CDR3 nucleotide sequence: TGTGCCAGCGTTTACCTAGCGGACAATGAGCAGTTCTTC. This translates into CASVYLADNEQFF.

Ten or more counts support this clonotype. This chain links TRBV6-1 with TRBJ1-1; no firm D call. This CDR3 has 16 amino acids. CDR1 is MNHNS, CDR2 SASEGT, per germline. Trimming shortened V by 7 bases and J by 1 base, and 19 bases separated the two germline ends. Here the CDR3 reads CASNFQPLVENTEAFF. The CDR3 nucleotides read TGTGCCAGCAATTTCCAGCCGCTGGTTGAGAACACTGAAGCTTTCTTT.

Ten or more counts support this clonotype. The rearrangement links TRBV9 to TRBJ2-3; no clear D gene. The CDR3 has 15 residues. Trimming took off 2 bases at V and 0 bases at J, with 10 bases between the two ends. Germline V CDR1 and CDR2: SGDLS, YYNGEE. CDR3 sequence reads: CASSVRLGSTDTQYF. As DNA, the CDR3 is TGTGCCAGCAGCGTTAGATTGGGAAGCACAGATACGCAGTATTTT.

This chain links TRBV6-1 with TRBJ2-2, with D unresolved. CDR1 MNHNS and CDR2 SASEGT come from the germline V gene. The V end was cut by 7 bases, the J end by 5 bases, with 20 bases between. The CDR3 spans 16 residues. The CDR3 loop reads CASNDFMISGTGELFF. The CDR3 DNA follows: TGTGCCAGCAACGACTTCATGATTAGTGGTACCGGGGAGCTGTTTTTT.

This clonotype turned up a few times. The chain links TRBV9 to TRBJ2-4, with D possibly being TRBD2 (6 bases). Germline values: CDR1 SGDLS, CDR2 YYNGEE. CDR3 length: 15 residues. V lost 1 base to trimming and J lost 5 bases, with 13 bases between them. The CDR3 DNA sequence: TGTGCCAGCAGCGTACGCGGGATCCTGGAAAACATTCAGTACTTC. This codes for CASSVRGILENIQYF.

This clonotype was detected many times. The chain employs TRBV2 and TRBJ2-2; 8 positions agree with TRBD2. The CDR3 contains 14 residues. The germline CDR1 and CDR2 sequences are SNHLY and FYNNEI. With 5 bases clipped from V and 5 bases from J, the junction kept 4 bases outside the gene matches. The CDR3 loop is CASSIREGTGELFF. DNA for the CDR3: TGTGCCAGCAGTATTCGGGAGGGGACCGGGGAGCTGTTTTTT.

The rearrangement joins TRBV7-2 to TRBJ2-7; no clear D gene. The V and J ends lost 3 bases and 3 bases respectively, with 15 bases between them. CDR1 is SGHTA and CDR2 is FQGNSA in the germline V gene. This CDR3 has 15 residues. The CDR3 region is CASSFTTSTNYEQYF. Here the CDR3 DNA reads TGTGCCAGCAGCTTCACGACGTCTACTAACTACGAGCAGTACTTC. Variable domain in full (rest from reference TRBV7-2 and TRBJ2-7): GAGVSQSPSNKVTEKGKDVELRCDPISGHTALYWYRQSLGQGLEFLIYFQGNSAPDKSGLPSDRFSAERTGGSVSTLTIQRTQQEDSAVYLCASSFTTSTNYEQYFGPGTRLTVT.

The J gene is TRBJ1-5, the V gene TRBV7-8; perhaps TRBD1 as D (6 bases). Germline assignment: CDR1 SGHVS and CDR2 FQNEAQ. Between the trimmed V and J ends, which lost 6 bases and 7 bases, there was a span of 19 bases. The CDR3 is 15 amino acids. This CDR3 reads CASSPSPPGVQPQHF. In nucleotides, the CDR3 is TGTGCCAGCAGTCCCTCCCCCCCAGGGGTACAGCCCCAGCATTTT.

The chain carries TRBV9 and TRBJ2-3; D tentatively fits TRBD1 or TRBD2 (6 bases each). This CDR3 region has 18 residues. V was cut by 4 bases and J by 0 bases, with 21 bases left in between. Germline-derived CDR1 and CDR2 are SGDLS and YYNGEE. CDR3 residues: CASSPRGSGPSSTDTQYF. DNA for the CDR3: TGTGCCAGCAGCCCCAGGGGAAGCGGGCCTTCTAGCACAGATACGCAGTATTTT.

This clonotype was observed at least ten times. This CDR3 is CASSLVASPNEQFF. The CDR3, as DNA: TGTGCCAGCAGCTTAGTTGCTAGCCCCAATGAGCAGTTCTTC. The chain has TRBV11-2 and TRBJ2-1; D is possibly TRBD2 (5 bases). The CDR3 has 14 amino acids. Per the germline V gene, CDR1 is SGHAT and CDR2 is FQNNGV. V lost 1 base and J 6 bases, leaving 10 bases between the germline ends.

This clonotype has ten or more counts. This chain joins TRBV7-2 and TRBJ1-1; perhaps TRBD1 as D (5 bases). V shed 3 bases and J shed 1 base, with 12 bases lying between them. The CDR3 sequence is 15 residues long. The germline V gene encodes CDR1 SGHTA and CDR2 FQGNSA. The CDR3 DNA follows: TGTGCCAGCAGCTTTGCAGGGTTGCCGAACACTGAAGCTTTCTTT. Translating it yields CASSFAGLPNTEAFF.

This clonotype was observed at least ten times. The CDR3 nucleotides read TGCAGTGCTAGACGGGACAGGGGCTACAATGAGCAGTTCTTC. Translating gives CSARRDRGYNEQFF. V gene TRBV20-1 combines with J gene TRBJ2-1; 10 bases match TRBD1. With V trimmed by 2 bases and J by 3 bases, 1 base remained unmatched. This CDR3 has 14 residues. Germline CDR1 reads DFQATT; CDR2 reads SNEGSKA (reference sequence).